These 31 T cell receptor beta chains share one sample of origin, sequenced in a study of HIV-infected patients and healthy controls. Reverse transcription used 500 to 550 ng RNA and constant-region primers for alpha and beta. Separate chain-specific third strand synthesis with multiplexing indices produced the alpha and beta libraries. In TCRdb, the 5' RACE reads were re-called with MiXCR into one record per CDR3 protein. The sample includes 15,000 to 19,000 distinct CDR3 sequences, approximately 7% of them seen just once. All unsorted peripheral T cells were captured because whole blood was used without fractionation. The sample consisted of blood. The receptors here all came from an adult in good health.

The genes are TRBV29-1 and TRBJ1-1, with 7 bases fitting TRBD1. This CDR3 region has 14 residues. Germline V gene data show CDR1 as SQVTM and CDR2 as ANQGSEA. V shed 0 bases and J 12 bases; nucleotides not matched to a gene: 13. The CDR3 sequence is CSVEDQSKGGVTFF. The CDR3 DNA reads as TGCAGCGTTGAAGATCAGTCGAAAGGGGGCGTAACTTTCTTT.

Remarks on this clonotype: The junction departs from the called germline gene at one end, perhaps through a read error. The chain is built from TRBV7-7 and TRBJ2-1; 10 bases agree with TRBD2. This CDR3 spans 14 amino acids. Germline V gene sequence: CDR1 SSHAT, CDR2 FNYEAQ (reference sequence). The CDR3 here is CASSLAGETYEQFF. DNA of the CDR3: TGTGCTAGCAGCCTAGCGGGGGAAACGTATGAGCAGTTCTTC. The full variable domain, completed using reference TRBV7-7 and TRBJ2-1, is GAGVSQSPRYKVTKRGQDVTLRCDPISSHATLYWYQQALGQGPEFLTYFNYEAQPDKSGLPSDRFSAERPEGSISTLTIQRTEQRDSAMYRCASSLAGETYEQFFGPGTRLTVL.

This clonotype was observed a few times. This chain uses TRBV7-2 with TRBJ2-2; D gene ambiguous. Trimming cost V 3 bases and J 4 bases, with 9 bases left between them. The CDR3 spans 14 residues. Germline values: CDR1 SGHTA, CDR2 FQGNSA. In DNA, the CDR3 is TGTGCCAGCAGCTTCCGTGGTGTCACCGGGGAGCTGTTTTTT. Encoded protein: CASSFRGVTGELFF.

This clonotype was seen at least ten times. The chain uses TRBV7-2 and TRBJ2-1, with 12 bases lining up with TRBD1. Trimming at V came to 5 bases and at J to 9 bases, leaving 8 bases not matched to a gene. The CDR3 contains 15 residues. The germline gives CDR1 SGHTA, CDR2 FQGNSA. Here the CDR3 reads CASSLRDRGLGEQFF. The CDR3 nucleotides read TGTGCCAGCAGCCTCCGGGACAGGGGGCTTGGTGAGCAGTTCTTC.

By frequency in the sample, this clonotype is large (0.1 to 1%). V usage is TRBV5-6 and J usage is TRBJ2-4; maybe TRBD2 (6 bases). Germline V gene data show CDR1 as SGHDT and CDR2 as YYEEEE. Trimming removed 4 bases from V and 9 bases from J, with 14 bases in between. The CDR3 totals 13 residues. The DNA for the CDR3 is TGTGCCAGCAGCCCCGCCACGGAGGGCATTCAGTACTTC. It yields the protein CASSPATEGIQYF.

Within the sample, this clonotype is medium-sized. The rearrangement joins TRBV20-1 to TRBJ2-1, with 8 nucleotides matching TRBD2. The trim removed 3 bases at V and 2 bases at J, leaving 6 bases unmatched. Germline V lookup: CDR1 DFQATT, CDR2 SNEGSKA (reference sequence). The CDR3 contains 15 residues. The CDR3, as DNA: TGCAGTGCTAGCCCCAGCGGGAGAGCCTACAATGAGCAGTTCTTC. It codes for CSASPSGRAYNEQFF.

This clonotype occurred many times. The rearrangement uses TRBV3-1 and TRBJ2-6; a possible D gene is TRBD1 (5 bases). V lost 0 bases, J lost 1 base, and 13 bases lay in between. Germline assignment: CDR1 LGHDT and CDR2 YNNKEL (reference sequence). CDR3 length: 18 residues. CDR3 sequence: CASSQEPMDTSGANVLTF. The CDR3 nucleotides are TGTGCCAGCAGCCAAGAGCCCATGGACACTTCTGGGGCCAACGTCCTGACTTTC.

The sample holds many counts of this clonotype. The J gene is TRBJ1-3, the V gene TRBV5-6; D ambiguous. V lost 1 base, J lost 1 base, and 0 bases lay in between. Germline CDR1 and CDR2: SGHDT and YYEEEE. The CDR3 covers 12 residues. CDR3 region: CASSLSGNTIYF. CDR3 nucleotide sequence: TGTGCCAGCAGCTTGTCTGGAAACACCATATATTTT.

A few counts support this clonotype. The chain combines TRBV6-2 or TRBV6-3 with TRBJ1-5; D is uncertain. Trimming took 5 bases from V and 4 from J, leaving 9 bases between them. Germline CDR1 MNHEY, CDR2 SVGEGT. The CDR3 has 13 residues. The DNA for the CDR3 is TGTGCCAGCAGTACGGAATGGAATCAGCCCCAGCATTTT. It specifies CASSTEWNQPQHF.

The sample holds many counts of this clonotype. The chain has TRBV29-1 and TRBJ2-5; D perhaps matches TRBD1 (5 bases). Trimming shortened V by 2 bases and J by 2 bases, and 6 bases separated the two germline ends. This CDR3 spans 12 amino acids. Per germline, CDR1 SQVTM and CDR2 ANQGSEA. The CDR3 loop reads CSVEKGQETQYF. The CDR3 DNA reads TGCAGCGTTGAAAAGGGGCAAGAGACCCAGTACTTC.

This clonotype was counted many times. The rearrangement uses TRBV20-1 and TRBJ2-3, with D maybe TRBD1 (6 bases). The V and J ends lost 0 bases and 2 bases respectively, with 15 bases between them. The CDR3 runs 16 residues. CDR1 and CDR2 (germline): DFQATT, SNEGSKA (reference sequence). The CDR3, as DNA: TGCAGTGCTAGAGATCGGGGTCAGGGGCACACAGATACGCAGTATTTT. It encodes CSARDRGQGHTDTQYF.

In this sample, this clonotype turned up many times. The chain uses TRBV9 and TRBJ2-1; tentatively, D is TRBD1 or TRBD2 (9 bases each). The CDR3 is 16 residues long. CDR1 is SGDLS and CDR2 is YYNGEE in the germline V gene. V gave up 2 bases and J gave up 7 bases, with 19 bases separating them. CDR3 DNA: TGTGCCAGCAGCGTCATGCCTAGCGGGACAGGGAATGAGCAGTTCTTC. This gives the protein CASSVMPSGTGNEQFF.

Judged by abundance, this clonotype is medium-sized (0.01 to 0.1%). The chain employs TRBV9 and TRBJ2-1; TRBD1 agrees at 7 bases. Germline assignment: CDR1 SGDLS and CDR2 YYNGEE. This CDR3 spans 17 amino acids. V shed 2 bases, J shed 1 base, and the junction held 9 bases outside the gene matches. This CDR3 reads CASSVSLRQGSYNEQFF. CDR3 nucleotides: TGTGCCAGCAGCGTTTCCCTTCGACAGGGATCCTACAATGAGCAGTTCTTC.

This clonotype appeared many times. The V call is TRBV28, the J call TRBJ2-1, with D unresolved. There are 12 residues in the CDR3. V dropped 2 bases and J dropped 10 bases, with 9 bases sitting between them. Germline V gene sequence: CDR1 MDHEN, CDR2 SYDVKM. The CDR3 is CASSLTAAEQFF. DNA of the CDR3: TGTGCCAGCAGTTTAACGGCGGCGGAGCAGTTCTTC.

This clonotype was seen ten or more times. The rearrangement joins TRBV7-2 to TRBJ2-1; D unclear. V lost 2 bases to trimming and J lost 5 bases, with 13 bases between them. Looked up from germline, CDR1 is SGHTA and CDR2 is FQGNSA. The CDR3 totals 15 residues. The DNA for the CDR3 is TGTGCCAGCAGCTTACGTTTAGGACCGAACAATGAGCAGTTCTTC. Protein: CASSLRLGPNNEQFF.

By its share, this clonotype is medium-sized. The rearrangement joins TRBV20-1 to TRBJ1-1, with D possibly matching TRBD1 (6 bases). The CDR3 totals 13 residues. CDR1 and CDR2 from the germline V gene are DFQATT and SNEGSKA (reference sequence). Trimming removed 7 bases from V and 2 bases from J, with 14 bases in between. The CDR3 protein is CSGRGTPNTEAFF. CDR3 in DNA: TGCAGTGGGAGGGGGACCCCCAACACTGAAGCTTTCTTT.

In its sample, this clonotype was seen many times. V is TRBV6-5 and J is TRBJ1-2, with 9 nucleotides matching TRBD1. In germline, CDR1 is MNHEY, CDR2 SVGAGI. Trimming took 3 bases from V and 5 from J; bases not matched to a gene: 13. CDR3 length: 17 residues. CDR3 protein: CASSYHRTGTGMYGYTF. DNA for the CDR3: TGTGCCAGCAGTTATCACCGGACCGGGACAGGGATGTATGGCTACACCTTC.

This clonotype is classed as medium-sized. This sequence joins TRBV9 and TRBJ2-1, with TRBD2 as a possible D gene (5 bases). Trimming stripped 1 base from V and 5 bases from J, with 7 bases between. The CDR3 consists of 13 residues. Germline V gives CDR1 SGDLS, CDR2 YYNGEE. The CDR3 region has the DNA TGTGCCAGCAGCGTAACTAGTAACAATGAGCAGTTCTTC. Translated: CASSVTSNNEQFF.

This clonotype was seen ten or more times. The rearrangement links TRBV4-3 to TRBJ1-2; D not certain. Germline V gene sequence: CDR1 LGHNA, CDR2 YSLEER. CDR3 length: 15 amino acids. Deletions cut 0 bases from V and 5 bases from J, with 13 bases between. The CDR3 coding sequence is TGCGCCAGCAGCCAAGATATGAAACAGACATATGGCTACACCTTC. Its protein is CASSQDMKQTYGYTF.

The table lists this clonotype with many counts. J is TRBJ1-1 and V is TRBV20-1, with D perhaps TRBD1 (5 bases). The CDR3 is made up of 14 amino acids. Between the trimmed V and J ends, which lost 0 bases and 4 bases, there was a span of 12 bases. Germline values: CDR1 DFQATT, CDR2 SNEGSKA (reference sequence). This CDR3 reads CSAREGFRATEAFF. CDR3 nucleotide sequence: TGCAGTGCTAGAGAGGGGTTCAGGGCCACTGAAGCTTTCTTT.

By share, this clonotype counts as medium-sized. The chain joins TRBV5-1 to TRBJ2-3; no clear D. The germline V gene encodes CDR1 SGHRS and CDR2 YFSETQ. The CDR3 is made up of 12 amino acids. The ends were cut back, 2 bases at V and 4 bases at J, with 5 bases in the middle. CDR3 amino acids: CASSFGSDTQYF. CDR3 coding DNA: TGCGCCAGCAGCTTTGGGTCAGATACGCAGTATTTT. The full variable domain, with the rest looked up from reference TRBV5-1 and TRBJ2-3, is KAGVTQTPRYLIKTRGQQVTLSCSPISGHRSVSWYQQTPGQGLQFLFEYFSETQRNKGNFPGRFSGRQFSNSRSEMNVSTLELGDSALYLCASSFGSDTQYFGPGTRLTVL.

This clonotype was recorded at least ten times. The chain recombines TRBV3-1 with TRBJ2-7; 7 nucleotides match TRBD1. J gave up 13 bases and V 3 bases, and 9 bases lay outside the gene matches. Per the germline V gene, CDR1 is LGHDT and CDR2 is YNNKEL (reference sequence). The CDR3 sequence is 12 residues long. In DNA form, the CDR3 reads TGTGCCAGCAGCCACAACCGGGACAGAGTATACTTC. It codes for CASSHNRDRVYF.

In this sample, this clonotype turned up many times. The chain uses TRBV20-1 and TRBJ2-3; weak D call: TRBD1 (6 bases). The germline V and J ends were trimmed by 6 bases and 0 bases, with 16 bases remaining between them. Germline V lookup: CDR1 DFQATT, CDR2 SNEGSKA (reference sequence). The CDR3 runs to 15 residues. The CDR3 nucleotides read TGCAGTGCACCCCCCGGGACAACTAGCACAGATACGCAGTATTTT. Protein product: CSAPPGTTSTDTQYF.

This clonotype is termed medium-sized (0.01 to 0.1%). The chain is built from TRBV6-4 and TRBJ2-1; D perhaps matches TRBD2 (5 bases). The ends were cut back, 4 bases at V and 5 bases at J, with 12 bases in the middle. This CDR3 spans 14 amino acids. Germline V CDR1 and CDR2: MRHNA, SNTAGT. CDR3 nucleotide sequence: TGTGCCAGCAGTGCCGGGGTGGAGCACAATGAGCAGTTCTTC. Translated, it gives CASSAGVEHNEQFF.

This clonotype was picked up a small number of times. The chain carries TRBV4-3 and TRBJ2-3, with 7 bases lining up with TRBD2. J gave up 5 bases and V 1 base, and 12 bases lay outside the gene matches. CDR1 and CDR2 (germline): LGHNA, YSLEER. There are 17 residues in the CDR3. In DNA form, the CDR3 reads TGCGCCAGCAGCCAAGGAGGTGGCGGGAGTGGGGTAGATACGCAGTATTTT. As protein: CASSQGGGGSGVDTQYF.

This clonotype was seen ten or more times. The chain has TRBV6-6 and TRBJ2-6; D is perhaps TRBD1 (6 bases). The CDR3 extends over 17 amino acids. Trimming cost V 5 bases and J 0 bases, with 14 bases left between them. The germline gives CDR1 MNHNY, CDR2 SVGAGI (reference sequence). The CDR3 coding sequence is TGTGCCAGCAGTACGGACAGCCGTGACTCTGGGGCCAACGTCCTGACTTTC. Translating gives CASSTDSRDSGANVLTF.

The V call is TRBV12-3 or TRBV12-4, the J call TRBJ2-1; 7 nucleotides agree with TRBD1. V was pared by 6 bases and J by 9 bases, with 8 bases of the junction left unmatched. This CDR3 spans 13 amino acids. CDR3 sequence: CASRNTGAGEQFF. Here the CDR3 DNA reads TGTGCCAGCAGAAACACAGGGGCGGGTGAGCAGTTCTTC.

V gene TRBV20-1 combines with J gene TRBJ1-2, with D possibly being TRBD1 (6 bases). Germline V CDR1 and CDR2: DFQATT, SNEGSKA (reference sequence). Trimming stripped 5 bases from V and 4 bases from J, with 11 bases between. This CDR3 is built from 12 residues. In DNA form, the CDR3 reads TGCAGTGCTCACGACAGGTCCTATGGCTACACCTTC. It yields the protein CSAHDRSYGYTF.

The table lists this clonotype with many counts. CDR3 nucleotide sequence: TGTGCCAGCGCCCCCAGGGACAGGGGCCAGCCCCAGCATTTT. Residues: CASAPRDRGQPQHF. The chain links TRBV12-3 or TRBV12-4 to TRBJ1-5; 10 nucleotides match TRBD1. J lost 7 bases, V lost 8 bases, and 8 bases had no gene match. The CDR3 has 14 residues.

This clonotype was recorded at least ten times. This chain uses TRBV12-3 or TRBV12-4 with TRBJ1-1, with D hard to call. The CDR3 sequence is 14 residues long. Trimming shortened V by 6 bases and J by 1 base, and 12 bases separated the two germline ends. The chain's CDR3 is CASSPGSRNTEAFF. In DNA form, the CDR3 reads TGTGCCAGCAGCCCCGGCAGCAGGAACACTGAAGCTTTCTTT.

This clonotype turned up a few times. The genes are TRBV19 and TRBJ2-5; TRBD2 matches 7 bases. The V gene end was trimmed by 2 bases and the J gene end by 7 bases; junction bases not matched to a gene: 7. Germline-derived CDR1 and CDR2 are LNHDA and SQIVND (reference sequence). The CDR3 has 14 residues. The CDR3 region has the DNA TGTGCCAGTAGTATAATGGCCGGGGAGGGGACCCAGTACTTC. It translates to CASSIMAGEGTQYF.